A selection of T cell receptor beta chains follows, all from one sample in a study of molecular identifiers for immune sequencing clone quantification. From the PCR reads, TCRdb called clonotypes with MiXCR, one entry per CDR3 protein. The top ten clones hold roughly 0.79% of a sample with approximately 500,000 distinct CDR3 sequences, about 26% of them seen once. Sequencing was performed on naive CD8+ T cells from blood, with Jurkat cell RNA spiked in. The receptors stem from a human donor in good health. Some libraries in this study had Jurkat cell RNA spiked in. Each CDR3 is given with its conserved first and last residue. The order of the fields is CDR3 protein, CDR3 DNA, clone size, V gene, CDR3 length, J gene, D gene. D genes are given only for firm matches. The size of a clone is reported for some rows only, either as once, few or many, or as a class for expanded clones.

CSARALDSSSYEQYF | TGCAGTGCTAGAGCCCTAGACAGTTCCTCCTACGAGCAGTACTTC | few | TRBV20-1 | 15 | TRBJ2-7 | -
CSVVTGLAYEQYF | TGCAGCGTCGTAACAGGGTTGGCCTACGAGCAGTACTTC | many | TRBV29-1 | 13 | TRBJ2-7 | -
CASTTGPYSNQPQHF | TGTGCCAGCACCACGGGACCCTATAGCAATCAGCCCCAGCATTTT | few | TRBV28 | 15 | TRBJ1-5 | -
CASSPGTAPYQETQYF | TGTGCCAGCAGCCCCGGGACGGCCCCGTACCAAGAGACCCAGTACTTC | many | TRBV7-2 | 16 | TRBJ2-5 | -
CASREPLRGTEAFF | TGTGCCAGCAGGGAACCCCTAAGAGGCACTGAAGCTTTCTTT | many | TRBV2 | 14 | TRBJ1-1 | -
CASSLPDGNSYEQYF | TGTGCCAGCAGCTTACCCGACGGAAACTCCTACGAGCAGTACTTC | many | TRBV7-9 | 15 | TRBJ2-7 | -
CASSDGVLAGGQYF | TGTGCCAGCTCGGACGGGGTCCTAGCGGGAGGGCAGTACTTC | - | TRBV18 | 14 | TRBJ2-7 | TRBD2
CASSRQGAPYGYTF | TGTGCCAGCAGCCGGCAAGGAGCTCCCTATGGCTACACCTTC | - | TRBV3-1 | 14 | TRBJ1-2 | -
CASRLLGGQGGNEQFF | TGTGCCAGCCGCTTACTTGGGGGCCAGGGGGGAAATGAGCAGTTCTTC | - | TRBV7-3 | 16 | TRBJ2-1 | -
CASSYRQGITNTEAFF | TGTGCCAGCAGTTACCGACAGGGTATAACGAACACTGAAGCTTTCTTT | - | TRBV6-2/TRBV6-3 | 16 | TRBJ1-1 | TRBD1
CSVETQGTYEKLFF | TGCAGCGTTGAAACACAGGGGACCTATGAAAAACTGTTTTTT | - | TRBV29-1 | 14 | TRBJ1-4 | TRBD1
CASSLGSRGPSNQPQHF | TGCGCCAGCAGCTTGGGAAGCAGGGGGCCGAGCAATCAGCCCCAGCATTTT | few | TRBV5-1 | 17 | TRBJ1-5 | TRBD1
CASSLNVLNTEAFF | TGTGCCAGCAGTTTAAATGTACTGAACACTGAAGCTTTCTTT | - | TRBV28 | 14 | TRBJ1-1 | -
CASSQEGEWGLNQPQHF | TGCGCCAGCAGCCAAGAAGGGGAGTGGGGGCTCAATCAGCCCCAGCATTTT | many | TRBV4-1 | 17 | TRBJ1-5 | -
CASSIAYEQYF | TGTGCCAGCAGTATAGCCTACGAGCAGTACTTC | few | TRBV6-2/TRBV6-3 | 11 | TRBJ2-7 | -
CASSLVRATNEKLFF | TGTGCCAGCAGCCTTGTGAGGGCAACTAATGAAAAACTGTTTTTT | few | TRBV28 | 15 | TRBJ1-4 | -
CASSELWFTEAFF | TGTGCCAGCAGTGAATTATGGTTCACTGAAGCTTTCTTT | - | TRBV25-1 | 13 | TRBJ1-1 | -
CASSQDPGQGFTDTQYF | TGTGCCAGCAGCCAAGATCCCGGACAGGGGTTCACAGATACGCAGTATTTT | many | TRBV3-1 | 17 | TRBJ2-3 | TRBD1
CASSLTAYGYTF | TGTGCCAGCAGTCTCACAGCTTATGGCTACACCTTC | - | TRBV6-2/TRBV6-3 | 12 | TRBJ1-2 | -
CASSFGGGSYNEQFF | TGTGCCAGCAGTTTCGGGGGAGGCTCCTACAATGAGCAGTTCTTC | few | TRBV6-5 | 15 | TRBJ2-1 | -
CGEPQQRRGRDRGHSGNTIYF | TGTGGGGAACCCCAGCAGCGTAGAGGTCGGGACAGGGGACACTCTGGAAACACCATATATTTT | - | TRBV9 | 21 | TRBJ1-3 | TRBD1
CASSRGDGEQHF | TGCGCCAGCAGTAGAGGGGATGGGGAGCAGCACTTC | - | TRBV4-3 | 12 | TRBJ2-7 | -
CASSRPTSGFFSYEQYF | TGTGCCAGCAGCCGCCCAACTAGCGGGTTTTTCTCCTACGAGCAGTACTTC | few | TRBV7-2 | 17 | TRBJ2-7 | TRBD2
CASSDTRGALSMNTEAFF | TGTGCCAGCAGTGATACAAGGGGGGCCCTATCCATGAACACTGAAGCTTTCTTT | - | TRBV2 | 18 | TRBJ1-1 | -
CSAKSGYTYNEQFF | TGCAGTGCAAAGTCGGGGTACACCTACAATGAGCAGTTCTTC | few | TRBV20-1 | 14 | TRBJ2-1 | -
CASSLVFIGAKGQYF | TGTGCCAGCAGTTTGGTCTTCATCGGGGCTAAGGGGCAGTACTTC | few | TRBV27 | 15 | TRBJ2-7 | -
CASSLQLSTDTQYF | TGTGCCAGCAGCCTCCAGCTAAGCACAGATACGCAGTATTTT | - | TRBV6-2/TRBV6-3 | 14 | TRBJ2-3 | -
CASSIVTGVAGELFF | TGTGCCAGTAGTATCGTTACAGGGGTCGCCGGGGAGCTGTTTTTT | - | TRBV19 | 15 | TRBJ2-2 | TRBD1
CASSLVETEAFF | TGTGCCAGCAGCTTGGTCGAGACTGAAGCTTTCTTT | many | TRBV5-6 | 12 | TRBJ1-1 | -